The rows below give T cell receptor beta chains drawn from one sample of a study of T cell responses to AZD1222 COVID-19 vaccine. Assay: immunoSEQ multiplex PCR; the TCRdb copy retains only in-frame clones and omits some. The sample includes about 200,000 clones, roughly nine tenths seen only once; the top ten take 3% to 3.5%. Sequenced material: peripheral blood, taken 28 days after the second AZD1222 dose. The receptor source for this set is an adult who received the AZD1222 COVID-19 vaccine. Each CDR3 is given with its conserved first and last residue. Fields, in order: D gene, clone size, J gene, V gene, CDR3 protein, CDR3 DNA. D genes are given only for firm matches. Expanded clones are given a class, and other clones once, few, many or no size at all.

NA	few	TRBJ1-5	TRBV6-5	CASSYNSNQPQHF	TGTGCCAGCAGCTACAATAGCAATCAGCCCCAGCATTTT
TRBD1	NA	TRBJ2-7	TRBV7-8	CASSPLGTGTREQYF	TGTGCCAGCAGCCCACTAGGGACAGGGACGAGGGAGCAGTACTTC
NA	NA	TRBJ2-5	TRBV11-2	CASSLRITVETQYF	TGTGCCAGCAGCTTACGGATCACAGTAGAGACCCAGTACTTC
TRBD2	NA	TRBJ2-7	TRBV3-1/TRBV3-2	CASSQDERREDRGRAGVREQYF	TGTGCCAGCAGCCAAGATGAGAGGCGGGAGGACAGAGGCAGGGCGGGGGTCAGGGAGCAGTACTTC
TRBD1	NA	TRBJ1-6	TRBV11-2	CASSSIQGNNSPLHF	TGTGCCAGCAGCTCTATACAGGGGAATAATTCACCCCTCCACTTT
NA	NA	TRBJ2-1	TRBV6-5	CASSFIGTVLNEQFF	TGTGCCAGCAGCTTCATCGGGACTGTCCTCAATGAGCAGTTCTTC
NA	NA	TRBJ2-5	TRBV9	CASSTGAGLETQYF	TGTGCCAGCAGCACTGGGGCAGGGTTGGAGACCCAGTACTTC
NA	NA	TRBJ1-4	TRBV4-3	CASSQEWVAGREKLFF	TGCGCCAGCAGCCAAGAATGGGTGGCGGGAAGGGAAAAACTGTTTTTT
TRBD1	NA	TRBJ1-2	TRBV5-4	CASSRLGAGGNYGYTF	TGTGCCAGCAGCCGCCTAGGGGCAGGGGGTAACTATGGCTACACCTTC
TRBD1	once	TRBJ1-5	TRBV3-1/TRBV3-2	CASSRTGGTNQPQHF	TGTGCCAGCAGCCGGACAGGGGGGACCAATCAGCCCCAGCATTTT
NA	NA	TRBJ1-5	TRBV27	CASSLYAFQPQHF	TGTGCCAGCAGTTTATACGCGTTCCAGCCCCAGCATTTT
NA	NA	TRBJ1-1	TRBV24-1	CATILKQRAFF	TGTGCCACCATACTAAAACAGCGAGCTTTCTTT